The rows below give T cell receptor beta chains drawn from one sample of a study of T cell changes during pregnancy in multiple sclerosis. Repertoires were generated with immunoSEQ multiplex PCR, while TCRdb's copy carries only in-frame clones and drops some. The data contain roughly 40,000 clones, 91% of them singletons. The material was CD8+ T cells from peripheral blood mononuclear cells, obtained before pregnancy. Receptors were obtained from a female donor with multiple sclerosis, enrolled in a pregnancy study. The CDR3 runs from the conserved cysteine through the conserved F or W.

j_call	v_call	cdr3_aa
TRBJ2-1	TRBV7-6	CASSSIAGGGNEQFF
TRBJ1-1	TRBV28	CASSSRRGTEAFF
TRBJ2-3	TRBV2	CASSDASRDTQYF
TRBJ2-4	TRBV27	CASSSRLAKNIQYF
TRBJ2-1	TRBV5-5	CASSPGLAGSDEQFF
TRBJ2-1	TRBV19	CASSNGAGSLDEQFF
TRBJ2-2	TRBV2	CASSEALAGELFF
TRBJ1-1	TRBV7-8	CASSLVGGRNTEAFF
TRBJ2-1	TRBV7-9	CASIQGQGIYNEQFF
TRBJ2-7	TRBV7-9	CASSLGATGRSYEQYF
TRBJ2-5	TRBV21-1	CASRRGYRETQYF
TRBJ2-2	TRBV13	CASSLRGEDTGELFF
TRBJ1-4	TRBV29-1	CSVANTGQPNEKLFF
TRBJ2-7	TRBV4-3	CASSQDSGVPYEQYF
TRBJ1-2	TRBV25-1	CASSDSLVDRGNYGYTF
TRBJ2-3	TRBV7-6	CASSRSGSPSTDTQYF
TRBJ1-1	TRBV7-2	CASSPIGQNTEAFF
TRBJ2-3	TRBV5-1	CASSAGLVGTDTQYF
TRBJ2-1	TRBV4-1	CASSQVIAADEQFF
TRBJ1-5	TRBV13	CASSLGHRDSQPQHF
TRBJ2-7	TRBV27	CASSFAAGDEQYF
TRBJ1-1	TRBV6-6	CASKVRPPGANTEAFF
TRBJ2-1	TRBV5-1	CASSLGAGVFNEQFF
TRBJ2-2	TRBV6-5	CASSSWTGGGGELFF
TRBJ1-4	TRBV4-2	CASSQQSGTGEKLFF
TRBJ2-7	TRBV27	CASSLSFGGVSYEQYF
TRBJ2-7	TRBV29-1	CSVRGRSNPYEQYF
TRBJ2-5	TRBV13	CASSSRQGVETQYF
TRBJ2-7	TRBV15	CATSRDFAGVEQYF
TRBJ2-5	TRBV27	CASSLSSQETQYF
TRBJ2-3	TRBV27	CASSLSSGRSTDTQYF
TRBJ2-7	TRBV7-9	CASSLDLPAPTYEQYF
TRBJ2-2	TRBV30	CAWRIQGAGELFF
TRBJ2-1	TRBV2	CASSESGQNYNEQFF
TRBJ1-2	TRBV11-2	CASSLLRHYGYTF
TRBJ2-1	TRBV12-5	CASGPGTGVSYNEQFF
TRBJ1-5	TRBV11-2	CASSFGLDQPQHF
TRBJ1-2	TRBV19	CASSRIGTGDVYGYTF
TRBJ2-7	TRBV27	CASSPTTLTSGRAVSYEQYF
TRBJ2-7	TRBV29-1	CSVVGLGGPLEQYF
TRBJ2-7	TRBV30	CAWRRRAGEGSYEQYF
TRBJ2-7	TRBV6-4	CASSSSEGGEQYF
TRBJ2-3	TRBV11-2	CASSKEPGTGLGGDTQYF
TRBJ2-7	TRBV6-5	CASSPSSGSGYEQYF
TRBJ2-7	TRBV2	CASSLGANPYEQYF
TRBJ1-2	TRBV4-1	CASSQNPYRGHDGYTF